What follows are 2 T cell receptor beta chains derived from one specimen sequenced in a study of T cells after yellow fever vaccination. TCRdb independently ran MiXCR on the 5' RACE reads; one entry per CDR3 protein. The repertoire holds some 350,000 distinct CDR3 sequences, with roughly 4% as singletons. This specimen was PBMCs, taken 5 days after the yellow fever booster vaccination. These receptor sequences come from a man aged 18-30 years who received the YFV17D yellow fever vaccine.

As regards this clonotype: Being one base from a much bigger clone, this may be a read error. The chain couples TRBV6-2 or TRBV6-3 to TRBJ2-5, with 7 bases matching TRBD2. Germline V gene lookup returns CDR1 MNHEY and CDR2 SVGEGT. This CDR3 spans 14 amino acids. The CDR3 sequence is CASSLSSGQETQHF. CDR3 nucleotide sequence: TGTGCCAGCAGTCTCTCTAGCGGACAAGAGACCCAGCACTTC.

The V and J genes are TRBV14 and TRBJ1-4; maybe TRBD1 (5 bases). CDR1 is SGHDN, CDR2 FVKESK, per germline. The CDR3 has 19 amino acids. Trimming shortened V by 0 bases and J by 8 bases, and 25 bases separated the two germline ends. The CDR3 DNA follows: TGTGCCAGCAGCCAAGACCTGATGGCAGCGAGGACCACAGGAGAAAAACTGTTTTTT. It translates to CASSQDLMAARTTGEKLFF. The full variable domain, rest sourced from reference TRBV14 and TRBJ1-4, is EAGVTQFPSHSVIEKGQTVTLRCDPISGHDNLYWYRRVMGKEIKFLLHFVKESKQDESGMPNNRFLAERTGGTYSTLKVQPAELEDSGVYFCASSQDLMAARTTGEKLFFGSGTQLSVL.